The next 29 T cell receptor beta chains were all read from a single sample in a study of beta chain features in type 1 diabetes. Every bit of the isolated RNA underwent reverse transcription, so sequencing read expressed TCRB transcripts. Repertoires were generated with immunoSEQ multiplex PCR, while TCRdb's copy carries only in-frame clones and drops some. The sample consists of around 44,000 clones, about 50% of them appearing once. The sequenced sample was stem cell memory CD4+ T cells from blood. These receptors all stem from a woman between 25 and 40 years old in good health.

The chain is built from TRBV5-1 and TRBJ2-7; the match to TRBD1 covers 7 bases. The CDR3 has 15 residues. CDR1 SGHRS and CDR2 YFSETQ come from the germline V gene. V trimming: 1 base; J trimming: 3 bases; junction bases outside the gene matches: 7. Here the CDR3 DNA reads TGCGCCAGCAGCTTGTCAACAGGGGCCAACTACGAGCAGTACTTC. Residues: CASSLSTGANYEQYF. Complete variable domain (other parts from reference TRBV5-1 and TRBJ2-7): KAGVTQTPRYLIKTRGQQVTLSCSPISGHRSVSWYQQTPGQGLQFLFEYFSETQRNKGNFPGRFSGRQFSNSRSEMNVSTLELGDSALYLCASSLSTGANYEQYFGPGTRLTVT.

The genes are TRBV7-2 and TRBJ2-1; 12 nucleotides line up with TRBD2. This CDR3 has 15 residues. The V and J ends lost 3 bases and 10 bases, in that order; junction bases with no gene match: 7. The germline V gene encodes CDR1 SGHTA and CDR2 FQGNSA. The CDR3 loop is CASSLVLAGGGEQFF. CDR3 in DNA: TGTGCCAGCAGCTTGGTCCTAGCGGGAGGGGGCGAGCAGTTCTTC.

This clone was observed a few times. The rearrangement uses TRBV7-9 and TRBJ2-1, with 11 bases identical to TRBD2. The J segment lost 8 bases and the V segment lost 11 bases, leaving 8 bases of the junction unmatched. Germline CDR1 is SEHNR and CDR2 is FQNEAQ (reference sequence). The CDR3 sequence is 13 residues long. As DNA, the CDR3 is TGTGCCGGAACTAGCGGGAGTTGGGATGAGCAGTTCTTC. It encodes CAGTSGSWDEQFF.

This clone was observed a handful of times. In DNA form, the CDR3 reads TGCGCCAGCAGCCAAGTCCAGCGCGATGAGCAGTTCTTC. This encodes CASSQVQRDEQFF. The chain links TRBV4-1 to TRBJ2-1; no definite D call. In germline, CDR1 is MGHRA, CDR2 YSYEKL. CDR3 size: 13 residues. The V end lost 1 base, the J end lost 8 bases, and 9 bases lay between the germline ends.

This chain connects TRBV5-6 to TRBJ2-1; 7 positions match TRBD1. This CDR3 is built from 15 residues. The germline V gene has CDR1 SGHDT and CDR2 YYEEEE. Trimming removed 2 bases from V and 5 bases from J; junction bases left unmatched: 7. The DNA for the CDR3 is TGTGCCAGCAGCTTTGGGGGACAGTCTAACAATGAGCAGTTCTTC. This codes for CASSFGGQSNNEQFF.

The chain links TRBV7-8 to TRBJ2-7; perhaps TRBD1 as D (5 bases). CDR1 SGHVS and CDR2 FQNEAQ come from the germline V gene. The CDR3 consists of 16 residues. V lost 5 bases to trimming and J lost 0 bases, with 17 bases between them. For the CDR3, the DNA is TGTGCCAGCAGCCCAGGGCAGGCACCGAGCTCCTACGAGCAGTACTTC. Encoded protein: CASSPGQAPSSYEQYF.

The chain carries TRBV18 and TRBJ2-1, with 12 bases identical to TRBD2. CDR1 is KGHSH, CDR2 LQKENI, per germline. V dropped 1 base and J dropped 7; count of bases not matched to a gene: 8. CDR3 length: 17 amino acids. The CDR3, as DNA: TGTGCCAGCTCACCACAGTCAGAGACTAGCGGGAGTAATGAGCAGTTCTTC. This gives the protein CASSPQSETSGSNEQFF.

This sequence joins TRBV19 and TRBJ2-7, with 15 bases identical to TRBD2. Trimming at V came to 3 bases and at J to 6 bases, leaving 6 bases not matched to a gene. This CDR3 is built from 16 residues. Germline V lookup: CDR1 LNHDA, CDR2 SQIVND (reference sequence). The CDR3 region is CASSIGLAGGTSEQYF. The CDR3 bases are TGTGCCAGTAGTATTGGACTAGCGGGAGGGACAAGCGAGCAGTACTTC.

This clone occurred a few times. The chain uses TRBV6-6 and TRBJ1-3; possibly TRBD1 for D (5 bases). There are 16 residues in the CDR3. The V and J ends lost 0 bases and 0 bases respectively, with 9 bases between them. Germline V gives CDR1 MNHNY, CDR2 SVGAGI (reference sequence). CDR3 in DNA: TGTGCCAGCAGTTACTCCGCAGGGCTCTCTGGAAACACCATATATTTT. It is translated as CASSYSAGLSGNTIYF.

The V and J genes are TRBV2 and TRBJ1-1, with a weak D call TRBD1 (5 bases). Germline lookup yields CDR1 SNHLY and CDR2 FYNNEI. The V end lost 8 bases, the J end lost 3 bases, and 16 bases lay between the germline ends. This CDR3 is 14 amino acids long. Here the CDR3 reads CASDPRGVDTEAFF. The CDR3 DNA reads TGTGCCAGCGACCCTCGGGGGGTTGACACTGAAGCTTTCTTT.

The chain is built from TRBV28 and TRBJ2-5, with D tentatively TRBD2 (6 bases). TRBJ2-7 matches the DNA end more closely, so the J call is doubtful. Germline V gene sequence: CDR1 MDHEN, CDR2 SYDVKM. CDR3 length: 15 residues. CDR3 protein: CASTEAGSLGYEQYF. The DNA for the CDR3 is TGTGCCAGCACCGAGGCGGGGTCCCTGGGGTACGAGCAGTACTTC.

The V gene is TRBV28, the J gene TRBJ2-1, with TRBD2 matching 9 bases. V lost 2 bases, J lost 15 bases, and 14 bases stayed unmatched. The CDR3 sequence is 15 residues long. The germline CDR1 and CDR2 sequences are MDHEN and SYDVKM. The CDR3 spells CASSLGLASSTVGFF. DNA for the CDR3: TGTGCCAGCAGTTTAGGACTAGCGTCTTCCACTGTGGGGTTCTTC.

This clone was picked up a small number of times. The chain combines TRBV25-1 with TRBJ2-7; D might be TRBD1 (6 bases). CDR1 is MGHDK, CDR2 SYGVNS, per germline. CDR3 length equals 12 residues. Trimming cost V 8 bases and J 5 bases, with 13 bases left between them. The CDR3: CASASDRNEQYF. The CDR3 DNA reads as TGTGCCAGCGCTTCGGACAGAAACGAGCAGTACTTC.

About this clone itself: Sequence at one end of the junction differs from germline and may be a read error. This chain joins TRBV7-7 and TRBJ2-5, with 11 bases lining up with TRBD1. Germline CDR1 reads SSHAT; CDR2 reads FNYEAQ (reference sequence). This CDR3 has 16 residues. The CDR3 reads CASSLGGTGGQETQYF. The CDR3 DNA reads TGTGCTAGCAGCCTGGGGGGGACAGGGGGCCAAGAGACCCAGTACTTC.

This sequence joins TRBV21-1 and TRBJ1-3; no DNA check was done on the table's D call, TRBD1. TRBV21-1 is marked as a pseudogene. This CDR3 has 18 amino acids. This CDR3 reads CASSKDGATGFSGNTIYF. CDR3 DNA: TGTGCCAGCAGCAAAGATGGGGCCACAGGGTTCTCTGGAAACACCATATATTTT.

The chain joins TRBV7-5 to TRBJ2-5; the table's D gene call, TRBD1, was not cross checked with the DNA. TRBV7-5 is labeled a pseudogene. This CDR3 contains 13 residues. In nucleotides, the CDR3 is TGTGCCAGCAGTACAGGGGGCCTAGAGACCCAGTACTTC. Translating gives CASSTGGLETQYF.

The chain joins TRBV6-6 to TRBJ1-3; D is ambiguous. Germline V gives CDR1 MNHNY, CDR2 SVGAGI (reference sequence). V shed 6 bases and J shed 0 bases, with 6 bases lying between them. This CDR3 comprises 13 residues. The CDR3 region has the DNA TGTGCCAGCAGACGGGACTCTGGAAACACCATATATTTT. Amino acid sequence: CASRRDSGNTIYF.

CDR3 sequence reads: CASSLSPAEKTQYF. The CDR3 nucleotides are TGTGCCAGCAGCTTAAGTCCAGCGGAAAAGACCCAGTACTTC. The chain uses TRBV7-2 and TRBJ2-5, with D possibly matching TRBD2 (5 bases). Deletions cut 2 bases from V and 6 bases from J, with 13 bases between. The CDR3 runs 14 residues. The V gene's germline CDR1 is SGHTA and CDR2 FQGNSA.

Written as DNA, the CDR3 is TGTGCCAGCAGCTTAGGGGGCAACTCCTACGAGCAGTACTTC. Translation: CASSLGGNSYEQYF. The rearrangement joins TRBV7-9 to TRBJ2-7; TRBD1 is a possible D gene (5 bases). Trimming pared 1 base from V and 0 bases from J, leaving 7 bases between. Germline CDR1 reads SEHNR; CDR2 reads FQNEAQ (reference sequence). CDR3 length: 14 amino acids.

In its sample, this clone was seen a few times. This rearrangement joins TRBV7-2 to TRBJ2-3, with 7 bases lining up with TRBD1. The length of the CDR3 is 13 residues. The ends lost 9 bases at V and 1 base at J; junction bases unmatched: 4. Germline CDR1 SGHTA, CDR2 FQGNSA. CDR3 bases: TGTGCCAGTCACAGGGGTGGCACAGATACGCAGTATTTT. Amino acids: CASHRGGTDTQYF.

V is TRBV5-6 and J is TRBJ2-5; TRBD2 matches at 11 bases. V was pared by 0 bases and J by 2 bases, with 6 bases of the junction left unmatched. The CDR3 totals 17 residues. Germline values: CDR1 SGHDT, CDR2 YYEEEE. CDR3 amino acids: CASSLGLAGIVQETQYF. The CDR3 region has the DNA TGTGCCAGCAGCTTGGGACTAGCGGGGATAGTACAAGAGACCCAGTACTTC.

The CDR3 DNA reads as TGTGCCAGCTCACCACTGCCCCCACCGAGCTCCTACAATGAGCAGTTCTTC. Translation gives CASSPLPPPSSYNEQFF. The chain links TRBV18 to TRBJ2-1, with no clear D. The germline V gene has CDR1 KGHSH and CDR2 LQKENI. The CDR3 extends over 17 amino acids. The ends were cut back, 1 base at V and 0 bases at J, with 13 bases in the middle.

The chain carries TRBV11-3 and TRBJ2-5; 7 bases align to TRBD1. V trimming: 3 bases; J trimming: 3 bases; junction bases outside the gene matches: 1. The CDR3 extends over 13 amino acids. Germline CDR1 and CDR2: SGHNT and YENEEA. The CDR3 protein is CASSFQGEETQYF. The CDR3 DNA is TGTGCCAGCAGCTTCCAGGGGGAAGAGACCCAGTACTTC.

The chain has TRBV25-1 and TRBJ2-7, with a tentative D call TRBD1 (5 bases). Between the trimmed V and J ends, which lost 1 base and 0 bases, there was a span of 10 bases. The CDR3 extends over 15 amino acids. Germline CDR1 reads MGHDK; CDR2 reads SYGVNS. The CDR3 coding sequence is TGTGCCAGCAGTGAATCCCGCAGGGCCTCCTACGAGCAGTACTTC. This codes for CASSESRRASYEQYF.

The rearrangement joins TRBV28 to TRBJ2-1; TRBD2 aligns across 8 bases. This CDR3 is built from 16 residues. CDR1 is MDHEN, CDR2 SYDVKM, per germline. V gave up 1 base and J gave up 15 bases; unmatched junction bases: 17. This CDR3 is CASSLYRIREGSEGFF. The DNA for the CDR3 is TGTGCCAGCAGTTTATACAGGATCCGGGAGGGCTCTGAGGGGTTCTTC.

The gene calls are TRBV15 and TRBJ2-1; D ambiguous. Germline lookup yields CDR1 LNHNV and CDR2 YYDKDF (reference sequence). Deletions cut 0 bases from V and 2 bases from J, with 8 bases between. CDR3 size: 15 residues. The CDR3 DNA is TGTGCCACCAGCAGAGATGCGATAGCCTACAATGAGCAGTTCTTC. Protein: CATSRDAIAYNEQFF.

The chain links TRBV7-2 to TRBJ1-3; D unclear. Deletions cut 1 base from V and 0 bases from J, with 13 bases between. Germline CDR1 and CDR2: SGHTA and FQGNSA. This CDR3 is 17 amino acids long. The CDR3 region is CASSLGLVGGSGNTIYF. The CDR3, as DNA: TGTGCCAGCAGCTTAGGTTTGGTGGGAGGCTCTGGAAACACCATATATTTT.

J is TRBJ2-2 and V is TRBV28; D perhaps matches TRBD2 (6 bases). This CDR3 is built from 18 residues. Trimming removed 2 bases at V and 0 bases at J, with 16 bases between. From germline, CDR1 is MDHEN and CDR2 SYDVKM. The CDR3 spells CASSLGSDGGPNTGELFF. The CDR3 DNA reads TGTGCCAGCAGTTTAGGTTCGGACGGGGGTCCGAACACCGGGGAGCTGTTTTTT. Drawing the rest from reference TRBV28 and TRBJ2-2, the complete variable domain is DVKVTQSSRYLVKRTGEKVFLECVQDMDHENMFWYRQDPGLGLRLIYFSYDVKMKEKGDIPEGYSVSREKKERFSLILESASTNQTSMYLCASSLGSDGGPNTGELFFGEGSRLTVL.

This clone came up a few times. This chain connects TRBV18 to TRBJ2-7; D not certain. Germline lookup yields CDR1 KGHSH and CDR2 LQKENI. The length of the CDR3 is 11 residues. V dropped 5 bases and J dropped 3 bases, with 5 bases sitting between them. The DNA for the CDR3 is TGTGCCAGCTCAATCGGCTACGAGCAGTACTTC. It translates to CASSIGYEQYF.